These 22 T cell receptor beta chains were all obtained from the same sample, sequenced in a study of shared clonotypes between healthy human individuals. Here immunoSEQ multiplex PCR was the method, and the copy in TCRdb shows in-frame clones only, minus some. The sample has about 2.1 million clones, roughly 95% seen once. Naive CD8 cells were CD45RO-negative, positively selected for CCR7, excluding terminally differentiated effector memory CD45RA+ cells. The sequencing input was naive CD8+ T cells from PBMCs. The receptors here all came from a man younger than 35 in good health. Some clones in this sample may be carry-over from other donors' samples.

The V gene is TRBV2, the J gene TRBJ2-7; weak D call: TRBD2 (6 bases). CDR1 and CDR2 (germline): SNHLY, FYNNEI. The V and J ends lost 7 bases and 2 bases respectively, with 9 bases between them. This CDR3 comprises 12 residues. CDR3 bases: TGTGCCAGCACGGGAGACACCTACGAGCAGTACTTC. This encodes CASTGDTYEQYF.

This clone was counted a single time. V and J are TRBV9 and TRBJ1-2; D possibly corresponds to TRBD1 (5 bases). Looked up from germline, CDR1 is SGDLS and CDR2 is YYNGEE. There are 17 residues in the CDR3. The germline V and J ends were trimmed by 1 base and 0 bases, with 16 bases remaining between them. The CDR3 sequence: CASSVLSGPIANYGYTF. Here the CDR3 DNA reads TGTGCCAGCAGCGTACTGTCGGGGCCTATAGCTAACTATGGCTACACCTTC.

This clone was recorded only once. The chain joins TRBV4-1 to TRBJ2-7; 7 bases are a match to TRBD1. CDR3 size: 15 residues. Germline V gene sequence: CDR1 MGHRA, CDR2 YSYEKL. Trimming removed 3 bases from V and 5 bases from J; junction bases left unmatched: 10. The CDR3: CASSHYDRVAHEQYF. The CDR3, as DNA: TGCGCCAGCAGCCATTACGACAGGGTTGCCCACGAGCAGTACTTC.

The CDR3 region has the DNA TGTGCCAGCAGTCCCTCAGACGGTACAAGGGAGACCCAGTACTTC. Residues: CASSPSDGTRETQYF. The chain is built from TRBV28 and TRBJ2-5; D not resolved. The CDR3 covers 15 residues. CDR1 and CDR2 from the germline V gene are MDHEN and SYDVKM. The V and J ends lost 5 bases and 5 bases respectively, with 18 bases between them.

This clone was counted ten times or more. The chain is built from TRBV4-3 and TRBJ2-1; 9 bases fit TRBD2. CDR1 is LGHNA, CDR2 YSLEER, per germline. This CDR3 contains 16 residues. V trimming: 1 base; J trimming: 5 bases; junction bases outside the gene matches: 6. The CDR3 DNA reads TGCGCCAGCAGCCAAGGGACTAGCGTAATCCACAATGAGCAGTTCTTC. This encodes CASSQGTSVIHNEQFF.

The rearrangement joins TRBV4-1 to TRBJ1-1; 8 nucleotides agree with TRBD1. The CDR3 totals 17 residues. Germline assignment: CDR1 MGHRA and CDR2 YSYEKL. The J segment lost 1 base and the V segment lost 2 bases, leaving 9 bases of the junction unmatched. CDR3 bases: TGCGCCAGCAGCCAATGGGCCCTGACAGGGGCGAACACTGAAGCTTTCTTT. Its protein is CASSQWALTGANTEAFF.

The V gene is TRBV15, the J gene TRBJ2-7; TRBD2 agrees at 8 bases. The ends lost 3 bases at V and 6 bases at J; junction bases unmatched: 7. From germline, CDR1 is LNHNV and CDR2 YYDKDF (reference sequence). The CDR3 spans 14 residues. The CDR3 spells CATSSGSGSGEQYF. CDR3 coding DNA: TGTGCCACCAGCAGCGGCAGCGGGAGCGGCGAGCAGTACTTC.

The chain employs TRBV27 and TRBJ2-7, with 11 bases lining up with TRBD1. V shed 4 bases and J 0 bases; nucleotides not matched to a gene: 14. This CDR3 comprises 19 residues. Germline loops: CDR1 MNHEY, CDR2 SMNVEV (reference sequence). The CDR3 nucleotides are TGTGCCAGCAGTTCCCTTGGACAGGGGGCTTTCCTCAGCTCCTACGAGCAGTACTTC. Its translation is CASSSLGQGAFLSSYEQYF.

The rearrangement joins TRBV7-9 to TRBJ2-3; a weak D match, TRBD1 (5 bases). The V gene lost 4 bases and the J gene lost 0 bases, with 11 bases spanning the gap. The CDR3 is 15 residues long. Germline V gene sequence: CDR1 SEHNR, CDR2 FQNEAQ (reference sequence). The CDR3 is CASSSVTASTDTQYF. In nucleotides, the CDR3 is TGTGCCAGCAGCTCAGTGACAGCGAGCACAGATACGCAGTATTTT.

The chain recombines TRBV9 with TRBJ1-1; 11 bases match TRBD1. V lost 2 bases and J lost 1; bases outside the gene matches: 1. CDR1 is SGDLS and CDR2 is YYNGEE in the germline V gene. The CDR3 consists of 15 residues. DNA for the CDR3: TGTGCCAGCAGCGTGGGACAGGGGGAGAACACTGAAGCTTTCTTT. Its protein is CASSVGQGENTEAFF.

The V and J genes are TRBV19 and TRBJ2-3; the match to TRBD1 covers 9 bases. The J segment lost 3 bases and the V segment lost 5 bases, leaving 9 bases of the junction unmatched. CDR1 is LNHDA and CDR2 is SQIVND in the germline V gene (reference sequence). This CDR3 region has 16 residues. CDR3 sequence reads: CASSPRDRELTDTQYF. DNA for the CDR3: TGTGCCAGTAGTCCCCGGGACAGGGAACTAACAGATACGCAGTATTTT. The complete variable domain, with remaining parts taken from reference TRBV19 and TRBJ2-3, reads DGGITQSPKYLFRKEGQNVTLSCEQNLNHDAMYWYRQDPGQGLRLIYYSQIVNDFQKGDIAEGYSVSREKKESFPLTVTSAQKNPTAFYLCASSPRDRELTDTQYFGPGTRLTVL.

The chain is built from TRBV19 and TRBJ1-2; D gene uncertain. The CDR3 consists of 12 residues. V shed 7 bases and J shed 3 bases, with 9 bases lying between them. Germline V gives CDR1 LNHDA, CDR2 SQIVND (reference sequence). The CDR3 region has the DNA TGTGCCAGTAAGGGCCCGTACTATGGCTACACCTTC. Protein product: CASKGPYYGYTF.

The rearrangement links TRBV9 to TRBJ2-5; TRBD2 agrees at 7 bases. Germline CDR1 and CDR2: SGDLS and YYNGEE. The J segment lost 4 bases and the V segment lost 3 bases, leaving 9 bases of the junction unmatched. The CDR3 has 15 residues. The CDR3 here is CASSASGTKIETQYF. CDR3 in DNA: TGTGCCAGCAGCGCCTCCGGGACTAAAATAGAGACCCAGTACTTC.

The chain is built from TRBV7-2 and TRBJ2-7; a weak D match, TRBD1 (5 bases). CDR1 SGHTA and CDR2 FQGNSA come from the germline V gene. The CDR3 spans 15 residues. V was cut by 1 base and J by 3 bases, with 13 bases left in between. The CDR3, as DNA: TGTGCCAGCAGCTTAGGGGCCCTAGGGGTCTACGAGCAGTACTTC. It is translated as CASSLGALGVYEQYF.

V gene TRBV19 combines with J gene TRBJ1-5, with D possibly being TRBD1 (6 bases). CDR3 length equals 14 residues. The V gene's germline CDR1 is LNHDA and CDR2 SQIVND (reference sequence). Between the trimmed V and J ends, which lost 4 bases and 6 bases, there was a span of 13 bases. CDR3 protein: CASSNQGLGQPQHF. The CDR3 bases are TGTGCCAGTAGTAACCAGGGGTTGGGTCAGCCCCAGCATTTT.

This chain links TRBV5-4 with TRBJ2-3, with 11 bases matching TRBD2. The CDR3 runs to 16 residues. With V trimmed by 3 bases and J by 4 bases, 7 bases remained unmatched. CDR1 and CDR2 from the germline V gene are SGHNT and YYREEE (reference sequence). The DNA for the CDR3 is TGTGCCAGCAGCTCGTTGACTAGCGGGATGTCAGATACGCAGTATTTT. It translates to CASSSLTSGMSDTQYF.

This clone was recorded only once. The chain recombines TRBV6-5 with TRBJ2-3; 8 bases line up with TRBD2. Trimming cost V 4 bases and J 2 bases; bases outside gene matches: 8. The CDR3 has 16 amino acids. In germline, CDR1 is MNHEY, CDR2 SVGAGI. CDR3 coding DNA: TGTGCCAGCAGTTCATACGCGGGGGGAGACACAGATACGCAGTATTTT. Residues: CASSSYAGGDTDTQYF.

As DNA, the CDR3 is TGCGCCAGGGTCTGTAATGAAAAACTGTTTTTT. This sequence encodes CARVCNEKLFF. The genes are TRBV5-1 and TRBJ1-4; no clear D. The germline CDR1 and CDR2 sequences are SGHRS and YFSETQ. This CDR3 has 11 amino acids. Trimming pared 8 bases from V and 4 bases from J, leaving 6 bases between.

The chain's CDR3 is CASSQMTGGLGIQYF. CDR3 nucleotides: TGCGCCAGCAGCCAAATGACAGGGGGGTTGGGCATTCAGTACTTC. V usage is TRBV4-3 and J usage is TRBJ2-4; TRBD1 agrees at 9 bases. Trimming removed 2 bases from V and 9 bases from J; junction bases left unmatched: 8. The germline V gene has CDR1 LGHNA and CDR2 YSLEER. The CDR3 has 15 residues.

The chain couples TRBV25-1 to TRBJ1-2; D not certain. Trimming cost V 0 bases and J 2 bases, with 10 bases left between them. The CDR3 has 15 amino acids. CDR1 and CDR2 from the germline V gene are MGHDK and SYGVNS. The CDR3 spells CASSEYRQPNYGYTF. For the CDR3, the DNA is TGTGCCAGCAGTGAATATCGGCAGCCAAACTATGGCTACACCTTC.

V usage is TRBV6-5 and J usage is TRBJ1-5; D is ambiguous. This CDR3 is built from 14 residues. The V gene lost 10 bases and the J gene lost 4 bases, with 17 bases spanning the gap. Looked up from germline, CDR1 is MNHEY and CDR2 is SVGAGI. The CDR3 region is CATQALAGNQPQHF. The DNA for the CDR3 is TGTGCCACCCAGGCACTCGCGGGGAATCAGCCCCAGCATTTT.

This clone was counted a single time. CDR3 amino acids: CASSRADGPYGYTF. The DNA of the CDR3 is TGTGCCAGCAGTAGAGCGGACGGGCCCTATGGCTACACCTTC. The genes are TRBV28 and TRBJ1-2, with D unresolved. The V and J ends lost 5 bases and 4 bases respectively, with 14 bases between them. The CDR3 totals 14 residues. CDR1 is MDHEN, CDR2 SYDVKM, per germline.